This is a list of T cell receptor beta chains from one sample in a study of graft-versus-host responses after intestinal transplantation. The repertoire was sequenced with immunoSEQ multiplex PCR; TCRdb's copy has only in-frame clones and lacks some. Seen here are approximately 90,000 clones, approximately 94% observed once, and the top ten hold 2% to 2.5%. These receptors are not linked to any known antigen. The source material was unstimulated CD8+ T cells sorted from spleen or lymph node cells, sampled before intestinal transplant. These receptors were taken from a human donor who received an intestinal transplant. CDR3s include the opening cysteine and the closing phenylalanine or tryptophan. D genes are given only for firm matches. Some rows mark clone size as missing; the rest say once, few, many or name a class of expanded clone.

d_call	j_call	v_call	clone_size	cdr3_nt	cdr3_aa
-	TRBJ2-1	TRBV6-5	-	TGTGCCAGCAGTTACACGACAGCCTACAATGAGCAGTTCTTC	CASSYTTAYNEQFF
TRBD2	TRBJ2-7	TRBV9	-	TGTGCCAGCAGCGCTTCCGGGACTAGCGGGCACAACTCCTACGAGCAGTACTTC	CASSASGTSGHNSYEQYF
-	TRBJ2-7	TRBV7-2	-	TGTGCCAGCAGCTCCAACAGGGAAGGGAACGAGCAGTACTTC	CASSSNREGNEQYF
TRBD2	TRBJ2-1	TRBV6-5	-	TGTGCCAGCAGGAGCCGGGGGGGCCTGGGCAATGAGCAGTTCTTC	CASRSRGGLGNEQFF
-	TRBJ1-2	TRBV29-1	-	TGCAGCGTCCGCCCTACGCAGGGCCATGGCTACACCTTC	CSVRPTQGHGYTF
TRBD1	TRBJ2-1	TRBV19	-	TGTGCCAGTAGTCCCGGGACAGCGAGTCCCCTTCCACAGTTCTTC	CASSPGTASPLPQFF
-	TRBJ2-7	TRBV7-9	-	TGTGCCAGCAGCTTAGCCAGAGGCGAGCAGTACTTC	CASSLARGEQYF
-	TRBJ1-4	TRBV7-9	few	TGTGCCAGCAGCTTAGTTTTGCTCCTCGAACAGGGAACTAATGAAAAACTGTTTTTT	CASSLVLLLEQGTNEKLFF
-	TRBJ2-7	TRBV4-3	-	TGCGCCAGCAGCCAATTTCCCCAGGGGAGAGATCAGGCCTACGAGCAGTACTTC	CASSQFPQGRDQAYEQYF
TRBD1	TRBJ1-1	TRBV27	-	TGTGCCAGCGGTCAGACAGGGCGGGACACTGAAGCTTTCTTT	CASGQTGRDTEAFF
TRBD2	TRBJ2-3	TRBV5-8	-	TGTGCCAGCAGCCTGGGACTAGCGGGGGGGCAAGATACGCAGTATTTT	CASSLGLAGGQDTQYF
TRBD1	TRBJ2-3	TRBV4-1	once	TGCGCCAGCAGCCAAGATATCTTCGGACAGGGAGCAGATACGCAGTATTTT	CASSQDIFGQGADTQYF
-	TRBJ1-1	TRBV5-4	-	TGTGCCAGCAGCTCCCGGACAGCAATGAACACTGAAGCTTTCTTT	CASSSRTAMNTEAFF
TRBD2	TRBJ2-1	TRBV4-3	-	TGCGCCAGCAGCCCAAAAGTGACTAGCGTTGACCTAAATGAGCAGTTCTTC	CASSPKVTSVDLNEQFF
-	TRBJ2-7	TRBV7-8	-	TGTGCCAGCAGCTTAGAGGTCAGGGGGGCATCGATTTACGAGCAGTACTTC	CASSLEVRGASIYEQYF
-	TRBJ1-1	TRBV6-4	-	TGTGCCAGCAGTGTGGGGACTGACGAAAACACTGAAGCTTTCTTT	CASSVGTDENTEAFF
TRBD1	TRBJ1-2	TRBV4-1	once	TGCGCCAGCAGCCAAGATTGGGGACAGGACTATGGCTACACCTTC	CASSQDWGQDYGYTF
-	TRBJ1-2	TRBV7-8	-	TGTGCCAGCAGCCTGCTCTTAGCTCATGGCTACACCTTC	CASSLLLAHGYTF
TRBD1	TRBJ2-3	TRBV13	-	TGTGCCAGCAGCTTAGGGCAGGGGGCGTATACGCAGTATTTT	CASSLGQGAYTQYF
TRBD1	TRBJ2-7	TRBV7-6	-	TGTGCCAGCAGCCCTGGACAGGGGTTGAGGTACGAGCAGTACTTC	CASSPGQGLRYEQYF
-	TRBJ1-1	TRBV11-2	-	TGTGCCAGCAGCGGAACAGGGCAGAGGGGCACTGAAGCTTTCTTT	CASSGTGQRGTEAFF
TRBD2	TRBJ2-3	TRBV5-1	-	TGCGCCTCGGGGACTAGCGGGGGCACCGATACGCAGTATTTT	CASGTSGGTDTQYF
TRBD1	TRBJ2-7	TRBV4-3	-	TGCGCCAGCAGCAACTTGAACAGGGGCTCCTACGAGCAGTACTTC	CASSNLNRGSYEQYF
TRBD1	TRBJ2-2	TRBV4-3	-	TGCGCCAGCAGCCAAGAAAGTATGACAGGGCAGAACACCGGGGAGCTGTTTTTT	CASSQESMTGQNTGELFF
-	TRBJ1-1	TRBV29-1	-	TGCAGCGTTGCGGGGGTTTTGGCGTCAACGAACACTGAAGCTTTCTTT	CSVAGVLASTNTEAFF
-	TRBJ2-7	TRBV27	-	TGTGCCAGCAGTCCCTGGACAAAGTACGAGCAGTACTTC	CASSPWTKYEQYF
-	TRBJ1-1	TRBV18	-	TGTGCCAGCTCTCCCCGAGGAACACGGGACACTGAAGCTTTCTTT	CASSPRGTRDTEAFF
-	TRBJ1-1	TRBV7-6	-	TGTGCCAGCAGCTTAGCCAGGGCAGCGAACACTGAAGCTTTCTTT	CASSLARAANTEAFF
TRBD1	TRBJ1-6	TRBV9	-	TGTGCCAGCAGCCAGGGACAGCTAATCCCCCCCCTCCACTTT	CASSQGQLIPPLHF
-	TRBJ2-1	TRBV27	-	TGTGCCAGCAGTTGGGACTTCTACAATGAGCAGTTCTTC	CASSWDFYNEQFF
TRBD2	TRBJ2-6	TRBV29-1	-	TGCAGCGTTGAAGATGTTGACAGCGGGGCCCTCTCTGGGGCCAACGTCCTGACTTTC	CSVEDVDSGALSGANVLTF
TRBD2	TRBJ2-7	TRBV13	-	TGTGCCAGCAGCTCCCTCAGGGAGCGGGGGACCTACGAGCAGTACTTC	CASSSLRERGTYEQYF
TRBD2	TRBJ2-7	TRBV18	-	TGTGCCAGCTCACCACTACTAGCGGGACTATACGAGCAGTACTTC	CASSPLLAGLYEQYF